The rows below give T cell receptor beta chains drawn from one sample of a study of Graves' ophthalmopathy and Graves' hyperthyroidism. MiXCR, applied by TCRdb to the multiplex PCR reads, yields one record per CDR3 protein. Of hundreds of thousands of distinct CDR3 sequences detected, roughly 41% appear once; the ten largest clones hold over 2.5%. Sequencing was performed on peripheral blood. The source is an adult man with Graves' ophthalmopathy. Each CDR3 is given with its conserved first and last residue. A D gene is named only where the DNA matches it firmly. Not all rows give a size; the values are once, few, many and, for expanded clones, a class.

d_gene,v_gene,abundance,j_gene,CDR3nt,CDR3aa
TRBD2,TRBV7-8,many,TRBJ2-5,TGTGCCAGCAGCTTATTGCGTCGGGCGGGGGGGCGGTCCAACAGACAAGAGACCCAGTACTTC,CASSLLRRAGGRSNRQETQYF
-,TRBV2,many,TRBJ1-2,TGTGCCAGCACTACGGGAGACTATGGCTACACCTTC,CASTTGDYGYTF
TRBD1,TRBV7-9,-,TRBJ1-4,TGTGCCAGCAGCTTACCAGGGACAGGGGGGAATGAAAAACTGTTTTTT,CASSLPGTGGNEKLFF
-,TRBV7-9,many,TRBJ1-2,TGTGCCAGCAGCTTGTGGAGGGGAGAAGGCTACACCTTC,CASSLWRGEGYTF
-,TRBV29-1,many,TRBJ2-2,TGCAGCGTCACCGTTGGGACGCCAGCGAGCTCCGGGGAGCTGTTTTTT,CSVTVGTPASSGELFF
TRBD1,TRBV4-1,-,TRBJ2-7,TGCGCCAGCAGCCAAGAGCGGTTCGGGACAGGGGGTCGCGCGGGCTACGAGCAGTACTTC,CASSQERFGTGGRAGYEQYF
-,TRBV11-2,-,TRBJ2-2,TGTGCCAGCAGCTTAAATAGCAGGGGCGCGTTAACCGGGGAGCCGTTTTTT,CASSLNSRGALTGEPFF
-,TRBV5-5,few,TRBJ1-1,TGTGCCAGCAGTTACAGGGAGCTTGTATACACTGAAGCTTTCTTT,CASSYRELVYTEAFF
TRBD1,TRBV7-3,few,TRBJ2-3,TGTGCCAGCAGCTTAGGGACAGCAAGCACAGATACGCAGTATTTT,CASSLGTASTDTQYF
-,TRBV5-6,-,TRBJ1-4,TGTGCCAGCAGCTTGGCCGGAAATGAAAAACTGCTTTTT,CASSLAGNEKLLF
-,TRBV9,few,TRBJ1-2,TGTGCCAGCAGCGTAGCAAATAACTATGGCTACACCTTC,CASSVANNYGYTF
TRBD1,TRBV5-8,many,TRBJ1-2,TGTGCCAGCAGCTTAAGGACAGGGAACTATGGCTACACCTTC,CASSLRTGNYGYTF
-,TRBV7-2,many,TRBJ1-5,TGTGCCAGCAGCTTCGAGGACCAAGGGCCCCAGCATTTT,CASSFEDQGPQHF
TRBD1,TRBV19,many,TRBJ1-1,TGTGCCAGTAGTATGGAGGACAGGGACACTGAAGCTTTCTTT,CASSMEDRDTEAFF
-,TRBV2,-,TRBJ1-2,TGTGGCAGTACCGGAGCAGCTGCAGGGGGCTACACCTTC,CGSTGAAAGGYTF
TRBD1,TRBV5-1,-,TRBJ1-1,TGCGCCAGCAGTTCGGAGGCAGGGGGGGCTGAAGCTTTCTTT,CASSSEAGGAEAFF
-,TRBV12-3/TRBV12-4,few,TRBJ1-2,TGTGCCAGCAGTTTCCCACAGGCACGCTATGGCTACACCTTC,CASSFPQARYGYTF
-,TRBV5-1,many,TRBJ1-3,TGCGCCAGCAGCGAGGGACTCAACTCTGGAAACACCATATATTTT,CASSEGLNSGNTIYF
TRBD2,TRBV11-3,once,TRBJ2-2,TGTGCCAGCAGCTCCCCGCGGGGGACCGGGGAGCTGTTTTTT,CASSSPRGTGELFF
TRBD1,TRBV5-1,-,TRBJ1-4,TGCGCCAGCAGCTTGTGGGACAGGGCAGATGAAAAACTGTTTTTT,CASSLWDRADEKLFF
-,TRBV20-1,few,TRBJ2-7,TGCAGTGCTAGAGATATGGCTCAAGCACCCTACGAGCAGTACTTC,CSARDMAQAPYEQYF
TRBD1,TRBV4-1,few,TRBJ1-2,TGCGCCAGCAGCCAAGGGACAGGGGATTACTATGGCTACACCTTC,CASSQGTGDYYGYTF
-,TRBV5-5,few,TRBJ1-1,TGTGCCAGCGCCAGGGTGTTTGACACTGAAGCTTTCTTT,CASARVFDTEAFF
-,TRBV10-3,-,TRBJ1-5,TGTGCCATCAGCCTGACTCCGTCGGAGACCCAGCATTTT,CAISLTPSETQHF
-,TRBV12-3/TRBV12-4,many,TRBJ2-6,TGTGCCAGCAGTACACGGGACTGGTACTCTGGGGCCAACGTCCTGACTTTC,CASSTRDWYSGANVLTF
-,TRBV19,-,TRBJ2-7,TGTGCCAGTAGTATAGGGGGTAGAAGATACGAGCAGTACTTC,CASSIGGRRYEQYF
TRBD1,TRBV7-9,many,TRBJ1-3,TGTGCCTTCCGCCGCGGGACAGGCTCTGGAAACACCATATATTTT,CAFRRGTGSGNTIYF
-,TRBV27,-,TRBJ2-7,TGTGCCAGCGGCCAGCTAGGAGACAGGCCTTCCTACGAGCAGTACTTC,CASGQLGDRPSYEQYF
TRBD1,TRBV12-3/TRBV12-4,many,TRBJ1-6,TGTGCCAGCTCCCAGGGGGTCCCCTCTTCACCCCTCCACTTT,CASSQGVPSSPLHF
-,TRBV2,few,TRBJ2-2,TGTGCCAGCAGCCAAGCGTCCGGCCCGAACACCGGGGAGCTGTTTTTT,CASSQASGPNTGELFF
-,TRBV7-9,once,TRBJ2-5,TGTGCCAGCAGCTTAGAGGGTGATCAGCCCCAGTACTTC,CASSLEGDQPQYF
TRBD2,TRBV7-8,-,TRBJ2-3,TGTGCCAGCAGCTTAGAGGGTCTACTAGCGGACACAGATACGCAGTATTTT,CASSLEGLLADTDTQYF
-,TRBV24-1,-,TRBJ2-2,TGTGCCACCAGTGAAAGAGGTTTCCCTGAGGGCGGGGAGCTGTTTTTT,CATSERGFPEGGELFF
-,TRBV10-3,few,TRBJ1-1,TGTGCCAGCAGTTACATGGGCACGAACACTGAAGCTTTCTTT,CASSYMGTNTEAFF
TRBD1,TRBV7-9,few,TRBJ2-4,TGTGCCAGCAGCCAGGACAGGGCGGACATTCAGTACTTC,CASSQDRADIQYF
-,TRBV7-2,-,TRBJ1-4,TGTGCCAGCAGGCCCATTAACAATGAGCAGAATGAAAAACTGTTTTTT,CASRPINNEQNEKLFF
-,TRBV7-6,-,TRBJ1-2,TGTGCCAGCAGTTACTCGACCTGGGGGTCGACCAACTATGGCTACACCTTC,CASSYSTWGSTNYGYTF
-,TRBV5-1,many,TRBJ2-7,TGCGCCAGCAGCTTGGCCCCAGGGTCGGACGAGCAGTACTTC,CASSLAPGSDEQYF
TRBD2,TRBV10-3,-,TRBJ2-1,TGTGCCATCAGTGAACTAGCGGGAGAGGGGTACAATGAGCAGTTCTTC,CAISELAGEGYNEQFF
-,TRBV2,-,TRBJ1-3,TGTGCCAGCAGCCAAGACGAGGGCTCTGGAAACACCATATATTTT,CASSQDEGSGNTIYF
-,TRBV25-1,many,TRBJ2-6,TGTGCCAGCACCGAGGGTCTTCGGGCCAACGTCCTGACTTTC,CASTEGLRANVLTF
-,TRBV11-1,few,TRBJ1-5,TGTGCCAGCTCACCCAGGGATAATCAGCCCCAGCATTTT,CASSPRDNQPQHF
TRBD2,TRBV12-5,-,TRBJ2-7,TGTGCTAGTGGTCCGGGACTAGCGGGAGGCGAGCAGTACTTC,CASGPGLAGGEQYF
-,TRBV9,many,TRBJ1-1,TGTGCCAGCAGCGTAGGATTTAACACTGAAGCTTTCTTT,CASSVGFNTEAFF
TRBD2,TRBV7-6,-,TRBJ2-7,TGTGCCAGCAGCCCGGGGCGGGGGGGGGGCGAGCAGTACTTC,CASSPGRGGGEQYF
-,TRBV10-3,few,TRBJ1-1,TGTGCCAGCAGTGAGCAGGTCTTGAACACTGAAGCTTTCTTT,CASSEQVLNTEAFF
TRBD2,TRBV20-1,once,TRBJ2-5,TGCAGTGCTAGCGGACTAGCGGGGCAAGAGACCCAGTACTTC,CSASGLAGQETQYF
-,TRBV7-9,many,TRBJ1-2,TGTGCCAGCAGCGGGAGAGAGGACTATGGCTACACCTTC,CASSGREDYGYTF
-,TRBV3-1,-,TRBJ2-2,TGTGCCAGCAGCCATGTTGTCAGGGAGCTGTTTTTT,CASSHVVRELFF
TRBD1,TRBV2,many,TRBJ1-5,TGTGCCAGCAGTGAAACCAACTTCCGGGACAGGGTCCATCAGCCCCAGCATTTT,CASSETNFRDRVHQPQHF
-,TRBV7-6,many,TRBJ1-6,TGTGCCAGCAGCTTACTTCATCCAGGGAGCTCCTATAATTCACCCCTCCACTTT,CASSLLHPGSSYNSPLHF
TRBD1,TRBV7-3,-,TRBJ2-2,TGTGCCAGCAGCAACGTGGGACAGGGGGCCACCGGGGAGCTGTTTTTT,CASSNVGQGATGELFF
TRBD1,TRBV7-2,-,TRBJ1-5,TGTGCCAGCAGTCCTCCGGGACAGGGTTACAATCAGCCCCAGCATTTT,CASSPPGQGYNQPQHF